One TCR beta chain is described in this entry. This clone showed up many times. The antigen it recognizes is unknown. The read ends 3 residues shy of where the CDR3 ends; the end is completed using the germline J gene. Most of the CVID patients and most of the healthy controls were of Caucasian heritage. Heparinized peripheral whole blood samples of about 5 to 8 ml were collected from each donor. Genomic DNA from adults with common variable immune deficiency (CVID) and from healthy adult controls was used for sequencing of TCRbeta CDR3 repertoires. A total of approximately 22 healthy adult volunteers (around 12 female and 10 or so male; age range roughly 20 to 66 years, mean age approximately 34) were included in the control group. To isolate peripheral blood mononuclear cells, diluted blood was subjected to density centrifugation over Hypaque 1077 or Ficoll-Paque. Genomic DNA was obtained from unsorted mononuclear cells through either Qiagen column purification or a centrifugation-based method.

The germline V gene encodes CDR1 SGHRS and CDR2 YFSETQ. The CDR3 measures 20 amino acids from cysteine to phenylalanine. The DNA shown is the part of the CDR3 that was read: 51 bases, in frame from base 1. The junction shows trimming of 2 bases on V and 5 bases on J, and the gene matches do not reach 21 bases of it. The sample originates from a study of T cell clonality in common variable immunodeficiency (dated by TCRdb to about 2015). Points the paper makes about the study in general: Patient heterogeneity within the CVID cohort put limits on correlating repertoire features with clinical complications. According to the authors, finding the cause of the higher clonality in CVID would require sequencing the repertoires of T cell subpopulations. Healthy controls shared more TCRbeta clones with each other than CVID subjects shared among themselves (p < 0.0001). Fewer deletions and N-nucleotide insertions were reportedly observed in CVID TCRbeta sequences, and highly modified clones with 13 or more V deletions were reportedly absent from CVID TCRbeta sequences. Although equal DNA input was used, an average of about 81,820 unique sequences per sample was obtained for controls, compared with approximately 31,000 for CVID samples. TCRbeta clonality was higher in CVID subjects than in healthy controls (t-test p = 0.018), and the increase was most characteristic of about a third of subjects.

For sequencing input, CVID and control samples contributed equivalent amounts of genomic DNA. For every sample, a 60 bp segment covering the rearranged TCRbeta CDR3 region was amplified and then sequenced. The immunoSEQ assay, a bias-corrected multiplex PCR combined with high-throughput sequencing, was used for TCRbeta amplification. The authors processed their data as follows. Every unique nucleotide sequence was considered a clone and was annotated with V, D and J genes, copy number and frequency. Sequences were labeled productive if in frame, and non-productive if out of frame or containing stop codons. As previously described, clonality was computed from Shannon's entropy. The predicted amino acid sequences of productive clones were used to derive mean CDR3 Kyte-Doolittle hydropathy. The R hclust function was used to hierarchically cluster scaled V gene usage with Manhattan distance and complete linkage. Sharing of clones by CDR3 amino acid sequence was evaluated by resampling 12 repertoires per group over 100 rounds. The repertoires were searched for about 70 published EBV-specific and 245 published CMV-specific TCRbeta sequences. A couple of CVID samples that yielded fewer than 10,000 sequences were excluded from the analysis, so around 40 CVID repertoires were retained. The table comes from immuneACCESS by way of TCRdb, which keeps in-frame sequences with V and J called. Part of the clones is missing from these tables; in studies checked, under half for an unresolved V gene and the rest for unknown reasons. The DNA was the basis for D and trimming; V, J and clone size are from that table. The sample comprises about 52,000 clones, and every one was counted more than once. Of the sample, roughly 3.4% is held by the ten largest clones.

The sequencing sample was made of peripheral blood mononuclear cells. This receptor was taken from a person between 18 and 69 years old in good health. The sequence joins TRBV5-1 to TRBJ2-1; TRBD1 lines up with 8 middle nucleotides. Partial CDR3 DNA: TGCGCCAGCAGCTTCAAACTTATACAGGACAGGGAGAGGGTCAACAATGAG. Protein translation: CASSFKLIQDRERVNNE. In full, the CDR3 reads CASSFKLIQDRERVNNEQFF. Supplemented by the reference TRBV5-1 and TRBJ2-1 proteins around the CDR3, the complete variable domain is KAGVTQTPRYLIKTRGQQVTLSCSPISGHRSVSWYQQTPGQGLQFLFEYFSETQRNKGNFPGRFSGRQFSNSRSEMNVSTLELGDSALYLCASSFKLIQDRERVNNEQFFGPGTRLTVL.